Listed below are T cell receptor beta chains from one sample, sequenced in a study of OX40 agonist ivuxolimab in advanced cancers. Only in-frame clones appear in the TCRdb table, and some are missing; sequencing was by immunoSEQ multiplex PCR. The table shows tens of thousands of clones, with more than 80% occurring only once. The input for sequencing was CD4+ or CD8+ T cells sorted from blood, taken in a trial of the OX40 agonist ivuxolimab. All receptors come from an adult with an advanced solid tumor such as melanoma, head and neck, liver or kidney cancer. The CDR3 runs from the conserved cysteine through the conserved F or W. A D gene is named only where the DNA matches it firmly. Not every row has a clone size; where given, it reads once, few, many or a size class.

CASSSPDRDVHEQYF TGTGCCAGCAGCTCCCCCGACAGGGACGTCCACGAGCAGTACTTC few TRBV7-2 15 TRBJ2-7 TRBD1
CASSVTSGVTQYF TGTGCCAGTAGTGTCACTAGCGGCGTTACGCAGTATTTT . TRBV19 13 TRBJ2-3 TRBD2
CASNLLPGQYTEAFF TGTGCCAGCAACCTCCTGCCGGGACAGTACACTGAAGCTTTCTTT . TRBV28 15 TRBJ1-1 TRBD1
CASSFAKKGAQYF TGTGCCAGCAGCTTCGCGAAGAAGGGTGCGCAGTATTTT . TRBV7-2 13 TRBJ2-3 .
CASSPKGGEQYF TGTGCCAGCAGCCCGAAGGGTGGCGAGCAGTACTTC . TRBV7-8 12 TRBJ2-7 .
CANLDRTGETQYF TGTGCCAACTTGGACAGGACGGGAGAGACCCAGTACTTC . TRBV2 13 TRBJ2-5 TRBD1
CASSPRGGVRLSYNEQFF TGTGCCAGCAGCCCCCGGGGTGGAGTAAGATTGTCCTACAATGAGCAGTTCTTC . TRBV7-8 18 TRBJ2-1 .
CASSYSPSAKNIQYF TGTGCCAGCAGTTACTCTCCAAGTGCCAAAAACATTCAGTACTTC . TRBV6-5 15 TRBJ2-4 .
CASSEAGQSYEQYF TGTGCCAGCAGTGAAGCGGGACAGTCCTACGAGCAGTACTTC . TRBV6-1 14 TRBJ2-7 TRBD1
CASSLGTRNTGELFF TGTGCCAGCAGCTTGGGGACTAGGAACACCGGGGAGCTGTTTTTT . TRBV5-4 15 TRBJ2-2 TRBD2
CSARGTSPQYF TGCAGTGCTAGAGGGACGAGTCCGCAGTATTTT . TRBV20-1 11 TRBJ2-3 .
CASSFTGTTLNEQFF TGTGCCAGCAGCTTCACCGGGACTACCTTAAATGAGCAGTTCTTC . TRBV11-1 15 TRBJ2-1 TRBD2
CASSLEGGPQETQYF TGTGCCAGCAGCTTGGAGGGCGGGCCCCAAGAGACCCAGTACTTC . TRBV5-4 15 TRBJ2-5 .
CAWSRGSNQPQHF TGTGCCTGGAGCAGGGGAAGCAATCAGCCCCAGCATTTT . TRBV30 13 TRBJ1-5 .
CASSVVVVNYGYTF TGTGCCAGCAGCGTGGTGGTGGTTAACTATGGCTACACCTTC . TRBV2 14 TRBJ1-2 .
CASSQNRITGELFF TGTGCCAGCAGCCAAAATCGTATCACCGGGGAGCTGTTTTTT . TRBV14 14 TRBJ2-2 .
CASSLSVQGGGGEAFF TGTGCCAGCAGTTTATCGGTGCAGGGAGGGGGTGGAGAAGCTTTCTTT . TRBV27 16 TRBJ1-1 .
CASSPQRREGINEQFF TGTGCCAGCAGCCCGCAAAGGCGGGAAGGTATCAATGAGCAGTTCTTC . TRBV11-3 16 TRBJ2-1 .
CASSVGRISYEQYF TGTGCCAGCAGTGTGGGACGCATCTCCTACGAGCAGTACTTC once TRBV25-1 14 TRBJ2-7 .
CASGPGGSPNYGYTF TGTGCCAGCGGACCGGGGGGGTCCCCTAACTATGGCTACACCTTC . TRBV6-1 15 TRBJ1-2 .
CASSLRTRMNNEQFF TGTGCCAGCAGCTTAAGGACTAGGATGAACAATGAGCAGTTCTTC . TRBV7-9 15 TRBJ2-1 TRBD2
CASSLNPLGTQYF TGCGCCAGCAGCTTAAACCCTCTTGGGACCCAGTACTTC once TRBV7-3 13 TRBJ2-5 .
CASSIQGYEQYF TGCGCCAGCAGTATACAGGGTTACGAGCAGTACTTC . TRBV10-2 12 TRBJ2-7 .
CASSTRGGALYSNQPQHF TGTGCCAGCAGCACCCGAGGGGGGGCCTTGTATAGCAATCAGCCCCAGCATTTT . TRBV9 18 TRBJ1-5 .
CASSGRQGFGANEKLFF TGTGCCAGTAGTGGCCGACAGGGATTCGGGGCTAATGAAAAACTGTTTTTT . TRBV19 17 TRBJ1-4 TRBD1
CAISTGLLADTQYF TGTGCCATCAGTACTGGACTCCTCGCAGATACGCAGTATTTT . TRBV10-3 14 TRBJ2-3 .
CASSSRTGEKTQYF TGTGCCAGCAGTTCCCGGACAGGTGAAAAGACCCAGTACTTC . TRBV6-1 14 TRBJ2-5 TRBD1
CASSPRLTLAGSTDTQYF TGTGCCAGCTCACCCAGACTAACGCTAGCGGGAAGCACAGATACGCAGTATTTT . TRBV18 18 TRBJ2-3 TRBD2
CASSYDQGGNQPQHF TGTGCCAGCAGTTATGATCAGGGGGGCAATCAGCCCCAGCATTTT . TRBV6-6 15 TRBJ1-5 TRBD1
CASSERGYNEQFF TGCGCCAGCAGTGAAAGAGGGTACAATGAGCAGTTCTTC . TRBV10-2 13 TRBJ2-1 .
CASSYSIQAWNTEAFF TGTGCCAGCAGTTACTCGATACAGGCGTGGAACACTGAAGCTTTCTTT . TRBV6-5 16 TRBJ1-1 .
CASSLPGQGGTNEAFF TGTGCCAGCAGCCTTCCGGGACAGGGGGGAACTAACGAAGCTTTCTTT . TRBV5-6 16 TRBJ1-1 TRBD1
CASRLEGSATTLEQYF TGTGCCAGTAGGCTGGAAGGATCGGCGACTACGTTGGAGCAGTACTTC . TRBV19 16 TRBJ2-7 .
CASSLPGTTNEKLFF TGTGCCAGCAGCTTGCCGGGAACAACTAATGAAAAACTGTTTTTT . TRBV5-8 15 TRBJ1-4 .
CASSITRANTGELFF TGTGCCAGTAGTATCACAAGGGCGAACACCGGGGAGCTGTTTTTT . TRBV19 15 TRBJ2-2 .
CASSWLEETQYF TGTGCCAGCAGCTGGCTAGAAGAGACCCAGTACTTC . TRBV5-4 12 TRBJ2-5 .
CAWSRTGGYSPLHF TGTGCCTGGAGTCGGACAGGGGGCTATTCACCCCTCCACTTT . TRBV30 14 TRBJ1-6 TRBD1
CASSAAGTVSTDTQYF TGCGCCAGCAGCGCAGCCGGGACGGTTAGCACAGATACGCAGTATTTT . TRBV5-1 16 TRBJ2-3 .
CATSTGLAEPLNEQFF TGTGCCACCAGCACGGGACTAGCGGAGCCCTTAAATGAGCAGTTCTTC . TRBV15 16 TRBJ2-1 TRBD2
CASSLDRGTYNEQFF TGTGCCAGCAGCTTAGATAGGGGTACCTACAATGAGCAGTTCTTC . TRBV7-3 15 TRBJ2-1 .
CASRPRRALNQPQHF TGTGCCAGTAGGCCGCGCAGGGCCCTCAATCAGCCCCAGCATTTT . TRBV19 15 TRBJ1-5 .
CASSLGVANTEAFF TGCGCCAGCAGCTTAGGGGTAGCGAACACTGAAGCTTTCTTT . TRBV5-1 14 TRBJ1-1 .
CASSLANGASGYTF TGTGCCAGCAGCTTAGCGAACGGGGCAAGCGGCTACACCTTC few TRBV7-8 14 TRBJ1-2 .
CASSSLAGVAYEQYF TGTGCCAGCAGCTCGTTAGCGGGTGTGGCCTACGAGCAGTACTTC . TRBV11-3 15 TRBJ2-7 TRBD2
CSGLPSGTTDTQYF TGCAGCGGCCTACCTAGCGGCACCACAGATACGCAGTATTTT . TRBV29-1 14 TRBJ2-3 TRBD2
CASSVLRDPGATDTQYF TGCGCCAGCAGCGTCCTTAGGGACCCCGGGGCCACAGATACGCAGTATTTT . TRBV5-1 17 TRBJ2-3 .
CASGAATMNTEAFF TGTGCCAGTGGTGCGGCGACGATGAACACTGAAGCTTTCTTT . TRBV19 14 TRBJ1-1 .
CASSYKGAGTEAFF TGTGCCAGCAGTTACAAAGGGGCTGGCACTGAAGCTTTCTTT once TRBV6-5 14 TRBJ1-1 .
CATRPGTDYYQPQHF TGTGCCACCAGACCCGGGACAGACTATTATCAGCCCCAGCATTTT . TRBV6-6 15 TRBJ1-5 TRBD1
CASSKVRGDSQTQYF TGTGCCAGCAGCAAAGTCAGGGGGGACAGCCAGACCCAGTACTTC . TRBV21-1 15 TRBJ2-5 .
CASSLVSRHQETQYF TGTGCCAGCAGCTTAGTTTCGCGGCACCAAGAGACCCAGTACTTC . TRBV7-8 15 TRBJ2-5 .
CASSLKFRANTEAFF TGTGCCAGCAGCCTCAAATTCAGGGCGAACACTGAAGCTTTCTTT . TRBV12-1 15 TRBJ1-1 .
CASSEKTTYGYTF TGTGCCAGCAGTGAAAAAACGACGTATGGCTACACCTTC . TRBV2 13 TRBJ1-2 .
CASSLVGRLAGQETQYF TGTGCCAGCAGCTTAGTGGGGCGACTAGCGGGACAAGAGACCCAGTACTTC . TRBV7-2 17 TRBJ2-5 TRBD2
CASSLESGGAGMNTEAFF TGTGCCAGCAGCTTGGAATCCGGGGGCGCGGGGATGAACACTGAAGCTTTCTTT . TRBV5-5 18 TRBJ1-1 .
CASSRDRDRAIYEQYF TGTGCCAGCAGTCGCGACCGGGACAGGGCTATCTACGAGCAGTACTTC . TRBV27 16 TRBJ2-7 TRBD1
CASSDTTGRTQYF TGTGCCAGCAGCGATACGACAGGGAGGACCCAGTACTTC . TRBV11-1 13 TRBJ2-5 TRBD1
CASSLDLTSGWETQYF TGCGCCAGCAGCTTGGATTTGACTAGCGGGTGGGAGACCCAGTACTTC once TRBV5-1 16 TRBJ2-5 TRBD2
CASNSVSNTNYGYTF TGTGCCAGCAATAGCGTCAGCAATACTAACTATGGCTACACCTTC . TRBV28 15 TRBJ1-2 .
CASSQAGVEQFF TGCGCCAGCAGCCAAGCGGGAGTTGAGCAGTTCTTC . TRBV4-1 12 TRBJ2-1 .